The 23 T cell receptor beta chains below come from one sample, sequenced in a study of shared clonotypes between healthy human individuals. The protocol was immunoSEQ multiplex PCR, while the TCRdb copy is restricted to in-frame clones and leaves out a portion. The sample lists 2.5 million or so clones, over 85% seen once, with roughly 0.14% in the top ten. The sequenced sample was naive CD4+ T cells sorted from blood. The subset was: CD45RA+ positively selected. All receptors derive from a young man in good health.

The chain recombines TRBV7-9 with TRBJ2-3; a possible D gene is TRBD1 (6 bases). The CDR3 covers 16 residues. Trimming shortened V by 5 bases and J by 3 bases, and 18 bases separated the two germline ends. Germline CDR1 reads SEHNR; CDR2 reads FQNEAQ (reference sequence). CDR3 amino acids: CASSPLGAVVTDTQYF. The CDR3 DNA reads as TGTGCCAGCAGCCCGCTGGGGGCAGTTGTAACAGATACGCAGTATTTT.

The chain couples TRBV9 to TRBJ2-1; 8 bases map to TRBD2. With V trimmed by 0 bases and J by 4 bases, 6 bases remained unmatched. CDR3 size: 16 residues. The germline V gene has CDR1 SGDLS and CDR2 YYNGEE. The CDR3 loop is CASSVGGLVAYNEQFF. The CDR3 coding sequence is TGTGCCAGCAGCGTAGGGGGACTAGTCGCATACAATGAGCAGTTCTTC.

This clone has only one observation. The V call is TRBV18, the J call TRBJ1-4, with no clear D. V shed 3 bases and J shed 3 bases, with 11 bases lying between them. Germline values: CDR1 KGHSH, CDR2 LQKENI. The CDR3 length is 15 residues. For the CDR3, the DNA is TGTGCCAGCTCACCCGTTTATGTTCCTAATGAAAAACTGTTTTTT. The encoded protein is CASSPVYVPNEKLFF. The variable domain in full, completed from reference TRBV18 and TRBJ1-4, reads NAGVMQNPRHLVRRRGQEARLRCSPMKGHSHVYWYRQLPEEGLKFMVYLQKENIIDESGMPKERFSAEFPKEGPSILRIQQVVRGDSAAYFCASSPVYVPNEKLFFGSGTQLSVL.

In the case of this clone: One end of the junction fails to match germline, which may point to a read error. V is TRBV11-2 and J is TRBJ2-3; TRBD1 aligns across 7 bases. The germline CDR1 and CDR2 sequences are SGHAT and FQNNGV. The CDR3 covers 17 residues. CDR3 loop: CVSSLEGQSAGTDTQYF. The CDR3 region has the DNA TGTGTCAGCAGCTTAGAGGGACAGTCTGCTGGCACAGATACGCAGTATTTT.

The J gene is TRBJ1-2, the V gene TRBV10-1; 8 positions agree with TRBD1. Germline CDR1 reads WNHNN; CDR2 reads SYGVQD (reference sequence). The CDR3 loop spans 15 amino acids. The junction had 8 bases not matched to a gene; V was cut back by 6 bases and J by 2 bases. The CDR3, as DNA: TGCGCCAGCAGGCAAAACAGGGGGGAGAACTATGGCTACACCTTC. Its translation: CASRQNRGENYGYTF.

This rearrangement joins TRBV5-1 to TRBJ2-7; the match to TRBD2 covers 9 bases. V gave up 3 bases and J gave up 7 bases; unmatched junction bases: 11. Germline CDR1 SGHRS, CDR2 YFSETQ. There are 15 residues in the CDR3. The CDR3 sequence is CASSSTSGQVGEQYF. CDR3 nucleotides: TGCGCCAGCAGCTCGACTAGCGGCCAGGTTGGGGAGCAGTACTTC. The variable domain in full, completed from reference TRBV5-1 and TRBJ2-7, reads KAGVTQTPRYLIKTRGQQVTLSCSPISGHRSVSWYQQTPGQGLQFLFEYFSETQRNKGNFPGRFSGRQFSNSRSEMNVSTLELGDSALYLCASSSTSGQVGEQYFGPGTRLTVT.

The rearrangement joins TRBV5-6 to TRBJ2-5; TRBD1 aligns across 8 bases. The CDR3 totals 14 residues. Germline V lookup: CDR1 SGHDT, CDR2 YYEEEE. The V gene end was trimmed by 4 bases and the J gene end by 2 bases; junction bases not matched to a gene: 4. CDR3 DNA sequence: TGTGCCAGCAGCCGGACAGGGTATCAAGAGACCCAGTACTTC. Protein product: CASSRTGYQETQYF. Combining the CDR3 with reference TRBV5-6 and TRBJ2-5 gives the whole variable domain DAGVTQSPTHLIKTRGQQVTLRCSPKSGHDTVSWYQQALGQGPQFIFQYYEEEERQRGNFPDRFSGHQFPNYSSELNVNALLLGDSALYLCASSRTGYQETQYFGPGTRLLVL.

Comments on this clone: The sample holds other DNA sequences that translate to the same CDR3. The DNA of the CDR3 is TGTGCCATCAGTGGGACGGAGAACACTGAAGCTTTCTTT. Amino acid sequence: CAISGTENTEAFF. The V call is TRBV10-3, the J call TRBJ1-1; D is uncertain. V lost 4 bases, J lost 1 base, and 7 bases lay in between. This CDR3 is built from 13 residues. Germline assignment: CDR1 ENHRY and CDR2 SYGVKD.

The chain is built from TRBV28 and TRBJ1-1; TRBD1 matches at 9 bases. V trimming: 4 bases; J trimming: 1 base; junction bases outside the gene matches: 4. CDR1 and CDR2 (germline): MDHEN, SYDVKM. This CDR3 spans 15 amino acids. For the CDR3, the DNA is TGTGCCAGCAGTTACAGGGGGCGGCGGAACACTGAAGCTTTCTTT. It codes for CASSYRGRRNTEAFF.

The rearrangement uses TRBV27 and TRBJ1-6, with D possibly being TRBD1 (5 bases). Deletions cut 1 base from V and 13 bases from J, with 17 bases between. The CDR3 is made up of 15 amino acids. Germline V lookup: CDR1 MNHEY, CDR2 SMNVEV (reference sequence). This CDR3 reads CASSLWDQESGPLHF. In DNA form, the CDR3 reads TGTGCCAGCAGTTTATGGGACCAAGAATCGGGGCCCCTCCACTTT.

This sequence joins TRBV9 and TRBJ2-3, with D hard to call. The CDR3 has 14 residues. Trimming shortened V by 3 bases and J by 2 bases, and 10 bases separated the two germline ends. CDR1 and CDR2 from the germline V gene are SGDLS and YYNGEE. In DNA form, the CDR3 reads TGTGCCAGCAGCGCGCTGGACCTCACAGATACGCAGTATTTT. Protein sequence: CASSALDLTDTQYF. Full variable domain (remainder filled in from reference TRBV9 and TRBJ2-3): DSGVTQTPKHLITATGQRVTLRCSPRSGDLSVYWYQQSLDQGLQFLIQYYNGEERAKGNILERFSAQQFPDLHSELNLSSLELGDSALYFCASSALDLTDTQYFGPGTRLTVL.

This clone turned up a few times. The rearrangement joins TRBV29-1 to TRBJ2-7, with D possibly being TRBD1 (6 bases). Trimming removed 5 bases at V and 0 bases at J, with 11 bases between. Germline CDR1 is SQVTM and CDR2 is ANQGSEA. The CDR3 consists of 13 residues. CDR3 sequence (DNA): TGCAGCGTTTATGGACAGCGCTCCTACGAGCAGTACTTC. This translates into CSVYGQRSYEQYF.

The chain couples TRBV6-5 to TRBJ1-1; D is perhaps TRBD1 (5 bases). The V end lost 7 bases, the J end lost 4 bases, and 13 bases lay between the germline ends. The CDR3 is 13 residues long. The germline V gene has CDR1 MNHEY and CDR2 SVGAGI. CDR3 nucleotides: TGTGCCAGCACTCAGGGCGGAGGCACTGAAGCTTTCTTT. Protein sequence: CASTQGGGTEAFF.

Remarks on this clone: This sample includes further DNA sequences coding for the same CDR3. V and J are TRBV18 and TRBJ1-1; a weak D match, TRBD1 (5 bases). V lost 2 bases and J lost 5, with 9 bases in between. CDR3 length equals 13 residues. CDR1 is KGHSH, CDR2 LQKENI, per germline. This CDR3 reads CASSPTQGTEAFF. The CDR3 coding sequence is TGTGCCAGCTCACCAACCCAGGGAACTGAAGCTTTCTTT.

The DNA of the CDR3 is TGTGCCAGCAGCCAGGGACCGGGGGCGAGTAATTCACCCCTCCACTTT. Translation gives CASSQGPGASNSPLHF. The chain combines TRBV5-6 with TRBJ1-6; a possible D gene is TRBD1 (6 bases). This CDR3 is 16 amino acids long. Per the germline V gene, CDR1 is SGHDT and CDR2 is YYEEEE. Trimming removed 4 bases from V and 6 bases from J, with 17 bases in between.

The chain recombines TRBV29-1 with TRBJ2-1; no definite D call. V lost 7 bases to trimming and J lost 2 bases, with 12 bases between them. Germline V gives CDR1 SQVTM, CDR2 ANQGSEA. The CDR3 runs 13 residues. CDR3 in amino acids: CSGYTRAYNEQFF. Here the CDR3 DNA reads TGCAGCGGCTATACCCGGGCCTACAATGAGCAGTTCTTC.

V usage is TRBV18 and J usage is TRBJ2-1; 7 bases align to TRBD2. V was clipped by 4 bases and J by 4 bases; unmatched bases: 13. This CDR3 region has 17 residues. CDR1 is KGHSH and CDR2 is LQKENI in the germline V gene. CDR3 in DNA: TGTGCCAGCTCACTCCAGACGGCGGGAGCGTCTTACAATGAGCAGTTCTTC. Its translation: CASSLQTAGASYNEQFF.

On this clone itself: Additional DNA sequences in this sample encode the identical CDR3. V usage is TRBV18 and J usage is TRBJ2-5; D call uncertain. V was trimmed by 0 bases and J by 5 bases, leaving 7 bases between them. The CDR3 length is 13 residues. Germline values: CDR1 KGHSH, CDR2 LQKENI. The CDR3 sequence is CASSPPVGETQYF. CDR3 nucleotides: TGTGCCAGCTCACCACCGGTGGGGGAGACCCAGTACTTC.

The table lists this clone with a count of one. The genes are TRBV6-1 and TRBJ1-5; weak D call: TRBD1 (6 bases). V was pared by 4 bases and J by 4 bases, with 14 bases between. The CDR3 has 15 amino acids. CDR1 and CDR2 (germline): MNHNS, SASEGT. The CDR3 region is CASSVTGQFNQPQHF. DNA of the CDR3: TGTGCCAGCAGTGTAACTGGACAGTTTAATCAGCCCCAGCATTTT.

This CDR3 reads CAISDFAGANTEAFF. CDR3 DNA sequence: TGTGCCATCAGTGATTTCGCCGGAGCAAACACTGAAGCTTTCTTT. J is TRBJ1-1 and V is TRBV10-3, with no clear D. Germline CDR1 is ENHRY and CDR2 is SYGVKD. Trimming pared 3 bases from V and 2 bases from J, leaving 13 bases between. CDR3 size: 15 residues.

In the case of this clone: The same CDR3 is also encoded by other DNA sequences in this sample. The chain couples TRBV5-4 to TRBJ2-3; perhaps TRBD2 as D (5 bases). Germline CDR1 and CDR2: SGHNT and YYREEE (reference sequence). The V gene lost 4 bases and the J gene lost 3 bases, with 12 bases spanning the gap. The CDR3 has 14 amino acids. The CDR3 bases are TGTGCCAGCAGCCCCCGGGGTGGGACAGATACGCAGTATTTT. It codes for CASSPRGGTDTQYF.

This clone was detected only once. The CDR3 loop is CASSEARRVGRETQYF. The CDR3 DNA is TGTGCCAGCAGTGAAGCGCGGAGGGTTGGGCGAGAGACCCAGTACTTC. The chain is built from TRBV2 and TRBJ2-5; D is perhaps TRBD2 (6 bases). The V gene's germline CDR1 is SNHLY and CDR2 FYNNEI. This CDR3 has 16 residues. V dropped 0 bases and J dropped 4 bases, with 15 bases sitting between them.

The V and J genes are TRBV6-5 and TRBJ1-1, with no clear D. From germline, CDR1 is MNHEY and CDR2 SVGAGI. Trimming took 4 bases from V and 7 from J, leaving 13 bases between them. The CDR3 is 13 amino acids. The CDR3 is CASSFYRYGEAFF. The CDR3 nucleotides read TGTGCCAGCAGTTTTTATCGGTATGGTGAAGCTTTCTTT.